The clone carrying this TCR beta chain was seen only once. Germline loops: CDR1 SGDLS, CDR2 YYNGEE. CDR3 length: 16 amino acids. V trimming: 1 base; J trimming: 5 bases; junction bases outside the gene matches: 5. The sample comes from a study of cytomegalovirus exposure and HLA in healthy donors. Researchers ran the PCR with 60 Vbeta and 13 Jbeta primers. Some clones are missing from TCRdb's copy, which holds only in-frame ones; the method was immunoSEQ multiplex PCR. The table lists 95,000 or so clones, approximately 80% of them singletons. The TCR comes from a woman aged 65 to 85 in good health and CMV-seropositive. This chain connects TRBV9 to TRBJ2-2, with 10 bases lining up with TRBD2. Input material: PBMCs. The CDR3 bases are TGTGCCAGCAGCGTAACCAGCGGGAGGGTAACCGGGGAGCTGTTTTTT. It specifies CASSVTSGRVTGELFF. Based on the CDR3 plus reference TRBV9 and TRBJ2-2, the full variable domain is DSGVTQTPKHLITATGQRVTLRCSPRSGDLSVYWYQQSLDQGLQFLIQYYNGEERAKGNILERFSAQQFPDLHSELNLSSLELGDSALYFCASSVTSGRVTGELFFGEGSRLTVL.